This T cell receptor beta chain was sequenced for a study of Ad26.COV2.S vaccination and SARS-CoV-2 variants. Turning to the study itself: Trial arm assignment for the donor was COV1001 Ad26.COV2.S. Whole-study results and caveats: Assessments of TCR breadth and depth may have underestimated the total T cell responses. Reports say spike-specific CD8+ and CD4+ T cell responses covered substantial breadth after vaccination. Non-spike TCR breadth showed similarity between vaccine and placebo recipients.

The treatment denotes: 15 to 20 received Ad26.COV2.S at low or high dose, single or two shots; about 5 received placebo; per-sample allocation not given. The samples date from day 63 after the first vaccine or placebo injection. Data came from immunoSEQ multiplex PCR; TCRdb stores just in-frame clones and leaves some out. The sample consists of about 350,000 clones, roughly 84% of them appearing once. In the case of this clone: The antigen remains unidentified.

V shed 2 bases and J 0 bases; nucleotides not matched to a gene: 4. This CDR3 comprises 16 residues. Germline V gives CDR1 MGHDK, CDR2 SYGVNS. The V and J genes are TRBV25-1 and TRBJ1-1, with 9 bases that match TRBD1. The receptor's source is a person aged 18 to 65 who received the Ad26.COV2.S COVID-19 vaccine or a placebo. The sample here was peripheral blood, taken in a trial of Ad26.COV2.S vaccine versus placebo. The CDR3 sequence: CASSEDRTGVNTEAFF. The CDR3 DNA is TGTGCCAGCAGTGAAGATCGGACAGGGGTGAACACTGAAGCTTTCTTT.